This TCR beta chain was profiled in a study of human T cells and chemical hapten exposure. At the level of the study: Small pooled library volume differences mainly caused per-sample TCR yield variation.

This clonotype was detected ten times or more. One entry per CDR3 protein results from TCRdb running MiXCR on the RACE reads. The sample has some 180,000 distinct CDR3 sequences, 24% seen once. The sample's time point: patch test 3, about 24 weeks after DPC sensitization. Treatment indicated: therapeutic diphenylcyclopropenone sensitization with weekly scalp DPC. The sample in question was whole blood, obtained in connection with sensitization to the hapten diphenylcyclopropenone (DPC). This TCR derives from a middle-aged woman with alopecia areata. Some clones in this sample may be carry-over from other donors' samples.

The CDR3 DNA is TGTGCCAGCCGACAGGGGGATGTAACCGGGGAGCTGTTTTTT. Amino acids: CASRQGDVTGELFF. The chain uses TRBV7-9 and TRBJ2-2; 9 nucleotides line up with TRBD1. The CDR3 contains 14 residues. The V gene end was trimmed by 8 bases and the J gene end by 5 bases; junction bases not matched to a gene: 6. Per germline, CDR1 SEHNR and CDR2 FQNEAQ (reference sequence).